A selection of T cell receptor beta chains follows, all from one sample in a study of response to subunit inactivated influenza vaccine. TCRdb re-derived calls from the RT-PCR reads in MiXCR, one entry per CDR3 protein. The profile shows a few hundred thousand distinct CDR3 sequences, about 20% of them singletons. Sequences were derived from PBMCs from blood, sampled approximately 20 months after vaccination. These receptors were obtained from a man between 50 and 69 years old who received an inactivated influenza vaccine. The CDR3 runs from the conserved cysteine through the conserved F or W.

j_call v_call cdr3_aa
TRBJ1-4 TRBV4-3 CASSQDQGVFRIGYEKLFF
TRBJ1-3 TRBV5-1 CASSLDSLSGNTIYF
TRBJ2-7 TRBV10-2 CATSTRRILGEQYF
TRBJ2-5 TRBV20-1 CSARRPSLGTQYF
TRBJ1-4 TRBV2 CASRRQERPGKLFF
TRBJ1-4 TRBV28 CASSLVVSATNEKLFF
TRBJ2-1 TRBV18 CASLAGRSYNEQFF
TRBJ2-7 TRBV7-6 CASSRGGQHAYEQYF
TRBJ2-4 TRBV5-4 CASSPGGGKNIQYF
TRBJ2-2 TRBV5-1 CASSPQSGVTGELFF
TRBJ1-1 TRBV10-3 CAISEAGGGVEAFF
TRBJ1-2 TRBV7-9 CASSPPSGQIYGYTF
TRBJ2-3 TRBV7-9 CASSFPSGGDDTQYF
TRBJ2-7 TRBV5-1 CASSLVGLSRQYF
TRBJ1-1 TRBV20-1 CSADPRDNLYTEAFF
TRBJ1-2 TRBV12-3/TRBV12-4 CAIRRAVNYGYTF
TRBJ1-2 TRBV5-1 CASSSGQGVDGYTF
TRBJ2-1 TRBV6-2/TRBV6-3 CASSKEWGSYNEQFF